A selection of T cell receptor beta chains follows, all from one sample in a study of OX40 agonist ivuxolimab in advanced cancers. Repertoires were generated with immunoSEQ multiplex PCR, while TCRdb's copy carries only in-frame clones and drops some. The data hold 25,000 to 35,000 clones, with around 84% observed a single time. The sample in question was CD4+ or CD8+ T cells sorted from blood, obtained in a trial of the OX40 agonist ivuxolimab. The receptor set was obtained from an adult with an advanced solid tumor such as melanoma, head and neck, liver or kidney cancer. Each CDR3 is given with its conserved first and last residue. The order of the fields is D gene, clone size, J gene, V gene, CDR3 protein, CDR3 DNA. A D gene is named only where the DNA matches it firmly. For some rows the clone size is stated as once, few or many, or as a class when expanded; others skip it.

D: TRBD1; size: -; J: TRBJ1-4; V: TRBV4-2; CDR3: CASSHELEQGNEKLFF; DNA: TGTGCCAGCAGCCATGAATTAGAACAGGGGAATGAAAAACTGTTTTTT
D: TRBD2; size: -; J: TRBJ2-1; V: TRBV7-6; CDR3: CASSLEVAGHEQFF; DNA: TGTGCCAGCAGCTTAGAGGTAGCGGGGCATGAGCAGTTCTTC
D: TRBD1; size: -; J: TRBJ2-7; V: TRBV28; CDR3: CASSFTGVAYEQYF; DNA: TGTGCCAGCAGTTTCACAGGGGTTGCCTACGAGCAGTACTTC
D: -; size: -; J: TRBJ2-2; V: TRBV4-1; CDR3: CASSQPIRATGELFF; DNA: TGCGCCAGCAGCCAGCCAATCAGGGCGACCGGGGAGCTGTTTTTT
D: -; size: -; J: TRBJ1-1; V: TRBV7-2; CDR3: CASSQRNEGRNTEAFF; DNA: TGTGCCAGCAGCCAACGCAACGAAGGGAGGAACACTGAAGCTTTCTTT
D: TRBD1; size: -; J: TRBJ1-1; V: TRBV28; CDR3: CASNPRGSNTEAFF; DNA: TGTGCCAGCAACCCCAGGGGGTCGAACACTGAAGCTTTCTTT
D: -; size: -; J: TRBJ1-3; V: TRBV30; CDR3: CACQGRENTIYF; DNA: TGTGCCTGTCAGGGTAGGGAAAACACCATATATTTT
D: TRBD2; size: -; J: TRBJ2-7; V: TRBV5-1; CDR3: CASSHTPSGESARGLYEQYF; DNA: TGCGCCAGCAGCCATACCCCTAGCGGGGAATCGGCACGGGGCCTCTACGAGCAGTACTTC
D: -; size: -; J: TRBJ2-1; V: TRBV7-9; CDR3: CASSPRAAYNEQFF; DNA: TGTGCCAGCAGCCCAAGGGCAGCGTACAATGAGCAGTTCTTC
D: -; size: -; J: TRBJ2-7; V: TRBV27; CDR3: CASSPDTTQGYEQYF; DNA: TGTGCCAGCAGTCCCGACACCACCCAGGGCTACGAGCAGTACTTC
D: TRBD2; size: -; J: TRBJ2-7; V: TRBV7-8; CDR3: CASSNGTSGRYEQYF; DNA: TGTGCCAGCAGCAACGGGACTAGCGGGCGCTACGAGCAGTACTTC
D: -; size: once; J: TRBJ1-2; V: TRBV9; CDR3: CASSTSMGGAYGYTF; DNA: TGTGCCAGCAGCACATCCATGGGGGGCGCGTACGGCTACACCTTC
D: -; size: -; J: TRBJ2-2; V: TRBV7-9; CDR3: CASSLGYGTMDGELFF; DNA: TGTGCCAGCAGCTTAGGATACGGAACTATGGACGGGGAGCTGTTTTTT
D: -; size: -; J: TRBJ2-6; V: TRBV5-4; CDR3: CASSFRWDFTSGANVLTF; DNA: TGTGCCAGCAGCTTCCGGTGGGACTTTACATCCGGGGCCAACGTCCTGACTTTC
D: TRBD1; size: -; J: TRBJ2-7; V: TRBV7-8; CDR3: CASSLQGASPYEQYF; DNA: TGTGCCAGCAGCCTCCAGGGGGCTAGCCCTTACGAGCAGTACTTC
D: TRBD1; size: -; J: TRBJ2-7; V: TRBV6-1; CDR3: CASGGQLTYEQYF; DNA: TGTGCCAGTGGGGGACAGCTAACCTACGAGCAGTACTTC
D: -; size: -; J: TRBJ2-4; V: TRBV27; CDR3: CASSLRGAKNIQYF; DNA: TGTGCCAGCAGTTTAAGGGGGGCCAAAAACATTCAGTACTTC
D: -; size: -; J: TRBJ2-6; V: TRBV29-1; CDR3: CSVGVGSGANVLTF; DNA: TGCAGCGTTGGAGTTGGGTCTGGGGCCAACGTCCTGACTTTC
D: -; size: -; J: TRBJ1-1; V: TRBV5-6; CDR3: CASSLSVGGRWTEAFF; DNA: TGTGCCAGCAGCCTTTCGGTCGGGGGGCGTTGGACTGAAGCTTTCTTT
D: -; size: -; J: TRBJ1-5; V: TRBV15; CDR3: CATSKHRGKNQPQHF; DNA: TGTGCCACCAGCAAACATCGGGGGAAAAATCAGCCCCAGCATTTT
D: -; size: -; J: TRBJ2-5; V: TRBV10-3; CDR3: CAASAVSQQETQYF; DNA: TGTGCCGCCTCCGCGGTATCACAACAAGAGACCCAGTACTTC
D: TRBD1; size: -; J: TRBJ2-7; V: TRBV6-1; CDR3: CASSEGPGQSYEQYF; DNA: TGTGCCAGCAGTGAAGGGCCGGGACAGTCCTACGAGCAGTACTTC
D: TRBD2; size: -; J: TRBJ2-2; V: TRBV28; CDR3: CASSLSTSGGPNTGELFF; DNA: TGTGCCAGCAGTTTATCCACTAGCGGGGGCCCGAACACCGGGGAGCTGTTTTTT
D: TRBD1; size: -; J: TRBJ2-7; V: TRBV28; CDR3: CASMSGQVVEVGSYEQYF; DNA: TGTGCCAGCATGTCGGGACAGGTCGTAGAGGTTGGCTCCTACGAGCAGTACTTC
D: TRBD1; size: -; J: TRBJ1-2; V: TRBV30; CDR3: CAWSAGTGNFGGYTF; DNA: TGTGCCTGGAGTGCCGGGACAGGGAATTTTGGCGGCTACACCTTC
D: TRBD1; size: -; J: TRBJ2-7; V: TRBV2; CDR3: CASKTGSEQYF; DNA: TGTGCCAGCAAGACAGGGAGCGAGCAGTACTTC
D: -; size: -; J: TRBJ2-3; V: TRBV29-1; CDR3: CSVIFPSPSTDTQYF; DNA: TGCAGCGTTATTTTTCCAAGTCCTAGCACAGATACGCAGTATTTT
D: -; size: -; J: TRBJ1-2; V: TRBV7-8; CDR3: CASSQAPGRATIYGYTF; DNA: TGTGCCAGCAGCCAGGCCCCCGGTCGCGCCACTATCTATGGCTACACCTTC
D: -; size: -; J: TRBJ2-7; V: TRBV4-3; CDR3: CASSQDSSGSFSYEQYF; DNA: TGCGCCAGCAGCCAAGATTCTTCCGGGTCCTTCTCCTACGAGCAGTACTTC
D: TRBD1; size: -; J: TRBJ2-3; V: TRBV5-4; CDR3: CASSLAGDRVLWQYF; DNA: TGTGCCAGCAGCTTGGCCGGGGACAGGGTTCTATGGCAGTATTTT
D: TRBD1; size: -; J: TRBJ1-3; V: TRBV2; CDR3: CASSPRTGPGNTIYF; DNA: TGTGCCAGCAGTCCTCGGACAGGGCCTGGAAACACCATATATTTT
D: -; size: -; J: TRBJ2-7; V: TRBV11-2; CDR3: CASSLGLAVEQYF; DNA: TGTGCCAGCAGCTTAGGTCTGGCGGTCGAGCAGTACTTC
D: -; size: -; J: TRBJ2-5; V: TRBV4-3; CDR3: CASSQGIRGGETQYF; DNA: TGCGCCAGCAGCCAAGGCATCAGGGGGGGGGAGACCCAGTACTTC
D: -; size: -; J: TRBJ2-2; V: TRBV6-5; CDR3: CASVNRNTGELFF; DNA: TGTGCCAGCGTCAACAGGAACACCGGGGAGCTGTTTTTT
D: -; size: -; J: TRBJ1-6; V: TRBV19; CDR3: CASSIGGAPLHF; DNA: TGTGCCAGTAGTATCGGGGGGGCGCCCCTCCACTTT
D: TRBD2; size: -; J: TRBJ2-3; V: TRBV29-1; CDR3: CSVRGEGDTQYF; DNA: TGCAGCGTTCGTGGGGAGGGAGATACGCAGTATTTT
D: -; size: -; J: TRBJ2-1; V: TRBV9; CDR3: CASSVSDGYNEQFF; DNA: TGTGCCAGCAGCGTCTCGGACGGGTACAATGAGCAGTTCTTC
D: -; size: -; J: TRBJ1-2; V: TRBV10-3; CDR3: CAISELAEYGYTF; DNA: TGTGCCATCAGTGAGTTGGCGGAATATGGCTACACCTTC
D: TRBD1; size: -; J: TRBJ1-2; V: TRBV29-1; CDR3: CSVAGTGTNYGYTF; DNA: TGCAGCGTTGCCGGGACAGGGACCAACTATGGCTACACCTTC
D: -; size: once; J: TRBJ2-5; V: TRBV27; CDR3: CASSGQQETQYF; DNA: TGTGCCAGCAGTGGACAGCAAGAGACCCAGTACTTC
D: TRBD1; size: -; J: TRBJ2-7; V: TRBV9; CDR3: CASTPDRESSYEQYF; DNA: TGTGCCAGCACCCCGGACAGGGAAAGCTCCTACGAGCAGTACTTC
D: TRBD1; size: few; J: TRBJ1-2; V: TRBV10-3; CDR3: CAIRDGQDYGYTF; DNA: TGTGCCATCAGGGATGGACAGGACTATGGCTACACCTTC
D: -; size: -; J: TRBJ2-1; V: TRBV6-6; CDR3: CASIPGVGEGQFF; DNA: TGTGCCAGCATCCCTGGGGTTGGAGAGGGGCAGTTCTTC
D: -; size: -; J: TRBJ1-4; V: TRBV14; CDR3: CASSQVGGLYEKLFF; DNA: TGTGCCAGCAGCCAAGTCGGAGGACTTTATGAAAAACTGTTTTTT
D: TRBD1; size: once; J: TRBJ1-2; V: TRBV10-3; CDR3: CAISESRDRINYGYTF; DNA: TGTGCCATCAGTGAGTCTCGGGACAGGATTAACTATGGCTACACCTTC
D: TRBD1; size: -; J: TRBJ2-2; V: TRBV27; CDR3: CASSLAGQGVSGELFF; DNA: TGTGCCAGCAGTTTAGCGGGACAGGGGGTTTCAGGGGAGCTGTTTTTT
D: -; size: -; J: TRBJ2-3; V: TRBV11-2; CDR3: CASSLDLAGATDTQYF; DNA: TGTGCCAGCAGCTTAGATCTGGCGGGGGCCACAGATACGCAGTATTTT
D: TRBD1; size: -; J: TRBJ2-7; V: TRBV4-3; CDR3: CASSLRDRVYEQYF; DNA: TGCGCCAGCAGCCTCCGGGACAGAGTCTACGAGCAGTACTTC
D: TRBD1; size: once; J: TRBJ1-2; V: TRBV9; CDR3: CASSVDPTGGDRIHGYTF; DNA: TGTGCCAGCAGCGTAGACCCGACAGGTGGGGACAGGATTCATGGCTACACCTTC
D: -; size: -; J: TRBJ2-7; V: TRBV27; CDR3: CASSLAHTSYEQYF; DNA: TGTGCCAGCAGTTTGGCCCACACCTCCTACGAGCAGTACTTC
D: TRBD1; size: -; J: TRBJ1-2; V: TRBV7-3; CDR3: CASRGRDRDVGYTF; DNA: TGTGCCAGCAGGGGCCGGGACAGGGACGTTGGCTACACCTTC
D: -; size: -; J: TRBJ2-1; V: TRBV11-2; CDR3: CASSLESQQALLNEQFF; DNA: TGTGCCAGCAGCTTAGAATCGCAACAAGCCCTTCTGAATGAGCAGTTCTTC